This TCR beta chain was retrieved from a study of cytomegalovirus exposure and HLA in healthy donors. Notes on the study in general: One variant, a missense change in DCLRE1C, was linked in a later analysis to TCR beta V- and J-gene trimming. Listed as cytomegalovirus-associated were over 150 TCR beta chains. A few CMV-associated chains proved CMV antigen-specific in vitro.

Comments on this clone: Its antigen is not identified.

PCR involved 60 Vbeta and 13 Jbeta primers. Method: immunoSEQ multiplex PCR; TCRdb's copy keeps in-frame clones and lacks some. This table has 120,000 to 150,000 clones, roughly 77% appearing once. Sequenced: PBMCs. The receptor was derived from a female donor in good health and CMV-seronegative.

CDR3 coding DNA: TGTGCCAGCAGTTACTCATCCAGGGCTCGGGACACTGAAGCTTTCTTT. Translating it yields CASSYSSRARDTEAFF. The chain joins TRBV6-6 to TRBJ1-1; maybe TRBD1 (5 bases). This CDR3 contains 16 residues. Germline CDR1 MNHNY, CDR2 SVGAGI (reference sequence). The V gene lost 0 bases and the J gene lost 3 bases, with 14 bases spanning the gap.